This TCR beta chain came from a study of T cells after posttransplantation cyclophosphamide. Notes on the study in general: Later blood repertoires were often dominated by clones from the donor CD8+ memory compartment.

This clone was observed at least ten times. What it binds is not known. Sequencing was performed with immunoSEQ multiplex PCR; in TCRdb, only in-frame clones are kept and a portion is missing. Listed for the sample are about 37,000 clones, none seen a single time. On the day of bone marrow donation, the related graft donor provided peripheral blood. The receptor's source is a man aged 25 to 40 in good health and a related stem cell transplant donor. Sequenced material: PBMCs.

The CDR3 protein is CASSLFAGGTYEQYF. The DNA for the CDR3 is TGTGCCAGCAGTTTATTTGCAGGGGGTACCTACGAGCAGTACTTC. The chain joins TRBV28 to TRBJ2-7; 7 bases match TRBD1. Germline V gene data show CDR1 as MDHEN and CDR2 as SYDVKM. The trim removed 1 base at V and 2 bases at J, leaving 5 bases unmatched. CDR3 size: 15 residues.